This T cell receptor beta chain appears in the sequencing data of a study of blood T cell repertoires in COVID-19. Across the whole study: Samples of COVID-19 (acute and convalescent) were obtained from the United States, Italy and Spain. From T cells, B-cell-depleted T cells, or PBMCs came the material, which was cDNA or gDNA.

In the original processing: Reference gene primer amplification in the assay estimated nucleated cell counts. The method was immunoSEQ multiplex PCR; TCRdb's version includes in-frame clones alone and lacks a portion of them. Clone size and the V and J calls come from that table; the DNA yielded D and trimming. Here the sample spans tens of thousands of clones, about 90% being singletons. This CDR3 is 16 amino acids long. Trimming cost V 0 bases and J 5 bases, with 17 bases left between them. From germline, CDR1 is SGHAT and CDR2 FQNNGV. The sequence was collected from a woman aged 50 to 60 with active or convalescent COVID-19. The gene calls are TRBV11-2 and TRBJ2-7; maybe TRBD2 (5 bases). The sequenced material came from peripheral blood. The CDR3 sequence is CASSLDLGVGSHEQYF. The DNA for the CDR3 is TGTGCCAGCAGCTTAGATCTCGGGGTAGGGAGCCACGAGCAGTACTTC. The variable domain in full, completed from reference TRBV11-2 and TRBJ2-7, reads EAGVAQSPRYKIIEKRQSVAFWCNPISGHATLYWYQQILGQGPKLLIQFQNNGVVDDSQLPKDRFSAERLKGVDSTLKIQPAKLEDSAVYLCASSLDLGVGSHEQYFGPGTRLTVT.